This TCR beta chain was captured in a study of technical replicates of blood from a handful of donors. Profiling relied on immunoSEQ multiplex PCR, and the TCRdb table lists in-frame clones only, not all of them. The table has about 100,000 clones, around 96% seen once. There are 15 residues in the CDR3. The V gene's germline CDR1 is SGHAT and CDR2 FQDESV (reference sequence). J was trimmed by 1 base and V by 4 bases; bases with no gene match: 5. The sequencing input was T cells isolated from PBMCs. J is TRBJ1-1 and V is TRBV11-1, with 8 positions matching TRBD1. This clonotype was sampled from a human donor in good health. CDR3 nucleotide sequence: TGTGCCAGCAGCTCCCCTGACAGGGGGAACACTGAAGCTTTCTTT. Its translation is CASSSPDRGNTEAFF.